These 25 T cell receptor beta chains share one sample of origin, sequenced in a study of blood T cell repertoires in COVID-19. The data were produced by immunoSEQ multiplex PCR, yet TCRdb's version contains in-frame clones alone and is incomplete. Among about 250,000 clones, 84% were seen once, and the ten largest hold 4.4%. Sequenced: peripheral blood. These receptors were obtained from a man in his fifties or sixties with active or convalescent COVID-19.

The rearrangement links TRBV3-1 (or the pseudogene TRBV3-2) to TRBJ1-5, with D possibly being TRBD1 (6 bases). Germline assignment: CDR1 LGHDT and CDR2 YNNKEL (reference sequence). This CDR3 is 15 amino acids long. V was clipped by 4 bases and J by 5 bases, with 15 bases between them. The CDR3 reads CASSREGRGDQPQHF. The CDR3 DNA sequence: TGTGCCAGCAGCCGAGAAGGGAGGGGGGATCAGCCCCAGCATTTT.

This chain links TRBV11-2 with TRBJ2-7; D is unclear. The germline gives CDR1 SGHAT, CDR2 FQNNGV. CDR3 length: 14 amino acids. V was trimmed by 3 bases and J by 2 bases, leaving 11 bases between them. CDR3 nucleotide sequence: TGTGCCAGCAGCTTCGACTGGTCCCCCTACGAGCAGTACTTC. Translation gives CASSFDWSPYEQYF.

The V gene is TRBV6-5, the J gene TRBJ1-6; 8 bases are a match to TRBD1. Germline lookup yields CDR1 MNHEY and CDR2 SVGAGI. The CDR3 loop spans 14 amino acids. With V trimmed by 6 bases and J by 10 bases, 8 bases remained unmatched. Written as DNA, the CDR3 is TGTGCCAGCAGCTTCAGGGGGCGGGAGTCACCCCTCCACTTT. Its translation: CASSFRGRESPLHF.

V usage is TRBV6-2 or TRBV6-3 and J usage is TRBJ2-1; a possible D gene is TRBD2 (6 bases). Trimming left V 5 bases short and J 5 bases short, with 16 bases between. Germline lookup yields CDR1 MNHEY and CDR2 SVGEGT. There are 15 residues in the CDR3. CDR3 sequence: CASSTRLAQNNEQFF. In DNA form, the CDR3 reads TGTGCCAGCAGTACGCGGCTAGCGCAGAACAATGAGCAGTTCTTC.

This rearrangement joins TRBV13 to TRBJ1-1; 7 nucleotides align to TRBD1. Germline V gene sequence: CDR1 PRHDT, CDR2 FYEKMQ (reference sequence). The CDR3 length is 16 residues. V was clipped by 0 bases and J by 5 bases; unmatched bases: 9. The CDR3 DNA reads TGTGCCAGCAGCTTAGGAGGACAGGCTCGGAGGACTGAAGCTTTCTTT. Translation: CASSLGGQARRTEAFF.

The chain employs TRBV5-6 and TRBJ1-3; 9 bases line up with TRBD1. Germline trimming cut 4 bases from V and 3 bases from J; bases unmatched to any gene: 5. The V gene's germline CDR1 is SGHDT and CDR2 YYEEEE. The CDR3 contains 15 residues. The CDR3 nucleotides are TGTGCCAGCAGCCCGATGGACAGGGGTGGAAACACCATATATTTT. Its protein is CASSPMDRGGNTIYF.

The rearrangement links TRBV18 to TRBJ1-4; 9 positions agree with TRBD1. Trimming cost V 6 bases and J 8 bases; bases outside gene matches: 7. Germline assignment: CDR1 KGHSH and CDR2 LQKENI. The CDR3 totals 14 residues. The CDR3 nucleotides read TGTGCCAGCTCCTACAGGGGGCAGGAGGAAAAACTGTTTTTT. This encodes CASSYRGQEEKLFF.

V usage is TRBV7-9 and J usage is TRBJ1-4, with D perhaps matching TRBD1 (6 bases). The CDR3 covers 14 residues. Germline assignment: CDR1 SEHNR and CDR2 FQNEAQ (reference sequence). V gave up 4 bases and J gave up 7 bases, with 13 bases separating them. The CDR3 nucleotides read TGTGCCAGCAGCTCGACAGGACTAGGTGAAAAACTGTTTTTT. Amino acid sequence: CASSSTGLGEKLFF.

DNA for the CDR3: TGTGCCAGCAGTCCGACCAGGGTATCTAATGAAAAACTGTTTTTT. Translated, it gives CASSPTRVSNEKLFF. This chain uses TRBV6-5 with TRBJ1-4; maybe TRBD1 (5 bases). Trimming cost V 5 bases and J 3 bases, with 13 bases left between them. Germline CDR1 MNHEY, CDR2 SVGAGI. The CDR3 has 15 amino acids.

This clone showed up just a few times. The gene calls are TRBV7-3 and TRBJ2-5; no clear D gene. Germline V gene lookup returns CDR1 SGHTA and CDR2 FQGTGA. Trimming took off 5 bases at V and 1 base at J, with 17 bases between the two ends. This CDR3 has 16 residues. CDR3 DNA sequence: TGTGCCAGCAGCCGACGCGTCGCGGCCATCCAAGAGACCCAGTACTTC. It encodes CASSRRVAAIQETQYF.

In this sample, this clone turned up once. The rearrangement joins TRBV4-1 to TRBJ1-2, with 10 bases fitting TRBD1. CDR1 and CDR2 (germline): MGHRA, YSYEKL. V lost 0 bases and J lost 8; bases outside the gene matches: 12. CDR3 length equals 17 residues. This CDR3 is CASSQDVRGQGRGGYTF. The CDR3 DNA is TGCGCCAGCAGCCAAGATGTCCGGGGACAGGGGAGGGGAGGCTACACCTTC.

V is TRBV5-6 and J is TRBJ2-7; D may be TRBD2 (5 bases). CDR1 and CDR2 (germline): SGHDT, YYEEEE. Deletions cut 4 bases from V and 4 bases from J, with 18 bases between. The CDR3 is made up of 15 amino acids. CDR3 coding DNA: TGTGCCAGCAGCAGGGCCGGACTCGTGACATACGAGCAGTACTTC. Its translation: CASSRAGLVTYEQYF.

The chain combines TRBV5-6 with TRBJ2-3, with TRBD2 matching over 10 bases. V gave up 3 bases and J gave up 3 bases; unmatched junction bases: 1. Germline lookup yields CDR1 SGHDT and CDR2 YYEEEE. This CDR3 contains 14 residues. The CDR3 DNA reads TGTGCCAGCAGCTCGGGACTAGCGACAGATACGCAGTATTTT. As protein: CASSSGLATDTQYF.

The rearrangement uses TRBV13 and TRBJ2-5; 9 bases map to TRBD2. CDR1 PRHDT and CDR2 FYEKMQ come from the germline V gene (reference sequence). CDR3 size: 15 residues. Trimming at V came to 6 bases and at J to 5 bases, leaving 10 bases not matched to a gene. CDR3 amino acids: CASSSSAGGQETQYF. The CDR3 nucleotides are TGTGCCAGCAGTTCTAGTGCGGGGGGGCAGGAGACCCAGTACTTC.

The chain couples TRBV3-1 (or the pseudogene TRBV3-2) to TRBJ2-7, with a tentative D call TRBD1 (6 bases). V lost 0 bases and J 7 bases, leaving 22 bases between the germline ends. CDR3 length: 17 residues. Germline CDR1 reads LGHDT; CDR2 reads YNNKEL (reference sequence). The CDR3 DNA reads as TGTGCCAGCAGCCAAGATGGGAGCCGGGACACCTCAGGGGAGCAGTACTTC. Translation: CASSQDGSRDTSGEQYF.

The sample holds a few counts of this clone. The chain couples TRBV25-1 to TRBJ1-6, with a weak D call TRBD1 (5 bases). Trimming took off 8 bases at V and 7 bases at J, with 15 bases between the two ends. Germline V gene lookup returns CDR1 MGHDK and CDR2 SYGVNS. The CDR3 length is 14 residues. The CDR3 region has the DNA TGTGCCAGCGGCCCCCTGGGGGGGAATTCACCCCTCCACTTT. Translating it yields CASGPLGGNSPLHF.

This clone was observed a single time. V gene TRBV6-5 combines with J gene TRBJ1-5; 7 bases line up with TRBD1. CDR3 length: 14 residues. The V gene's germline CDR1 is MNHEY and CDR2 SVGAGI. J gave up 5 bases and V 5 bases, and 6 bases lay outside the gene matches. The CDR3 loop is CASSRQGSDQPQHF. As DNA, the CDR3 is TGTGCCAGCAGTCGACAGGGTTCTGATCAGCCCCAGCATTTT.

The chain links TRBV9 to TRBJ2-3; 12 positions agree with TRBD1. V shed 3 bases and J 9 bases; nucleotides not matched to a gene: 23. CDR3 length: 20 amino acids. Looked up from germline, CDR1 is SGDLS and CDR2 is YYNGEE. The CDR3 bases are TGTGCCAGCAGCGGATGGCCGGGACAGGGGGCCTCTGGATTGTTAGACACGCAGTATTTT. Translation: CASSGWPGQGASGLLDTQYF.

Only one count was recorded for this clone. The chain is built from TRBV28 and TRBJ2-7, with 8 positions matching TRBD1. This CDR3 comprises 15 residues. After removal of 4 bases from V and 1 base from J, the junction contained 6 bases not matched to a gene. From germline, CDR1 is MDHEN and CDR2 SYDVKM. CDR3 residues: CASSYSGGNSYEQYF. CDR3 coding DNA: TGTGCCAGCAGTTACTCAGGGGGCAATTCCTACGAGCAGTACTTC. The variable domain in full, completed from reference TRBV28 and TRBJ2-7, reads DVKVTQSSRYLVKRTGEKVFLECVQDMDHENMFWYRQDPGLGLRLIYFSYDVKMKEKGDIPEGYSVSREKKERFSLILESASTNQTSMYLCASSYSGGNSYEQYFGPGTRLTVT.

The CDR3: CASSRGGSEAFF. The DNA of the CDR3 is TGTGCCAGCAGCCGAGGGGGCAGTGAAGCTTTCTTT. V is TRBV7-2 and J is TRBJ1-1, with TRBD1 identical over 7 bases. The V and J ends lost 5 bases and 7 bases, in that order; junction bases with no gene match: 4. Germline values: CDR1 SGHTA, CDR2 FQGNSA. The CDR3 runs to 12 residues.

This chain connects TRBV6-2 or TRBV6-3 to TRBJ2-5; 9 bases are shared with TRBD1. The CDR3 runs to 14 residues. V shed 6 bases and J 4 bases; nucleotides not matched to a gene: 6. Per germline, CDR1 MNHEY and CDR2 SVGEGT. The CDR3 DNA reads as TGTGCCAGCAGCGGCGGGACAGGGCGAGAGACCCAGTACTTC. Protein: CASSGGTGRETQYF.

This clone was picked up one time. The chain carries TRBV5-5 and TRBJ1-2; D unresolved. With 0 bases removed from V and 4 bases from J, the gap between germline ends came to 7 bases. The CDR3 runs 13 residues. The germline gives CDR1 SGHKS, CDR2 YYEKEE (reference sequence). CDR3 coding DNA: TGTGCCAGCAGCTTGGCCTCGTCCTATGGCTACACCTTC. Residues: CASSLASSYGYTF.

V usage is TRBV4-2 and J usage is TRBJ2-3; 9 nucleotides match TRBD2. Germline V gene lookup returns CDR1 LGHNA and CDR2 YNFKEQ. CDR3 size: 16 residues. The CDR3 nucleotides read TGTCCCTCAGACCAGGGGCTAGCGGGGTTCACAGATACGCAGTATTTT. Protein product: CPSDQGLAGFTDTQYF.

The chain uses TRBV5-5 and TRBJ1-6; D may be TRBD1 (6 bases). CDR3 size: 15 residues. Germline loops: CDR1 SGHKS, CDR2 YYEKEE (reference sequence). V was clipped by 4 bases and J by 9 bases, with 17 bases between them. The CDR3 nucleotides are TGTGCCAGCAGCCCCTCACCGGGACACCCTTCACCCCTCCACTTT. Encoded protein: CASSPSPGHPSPLHF.

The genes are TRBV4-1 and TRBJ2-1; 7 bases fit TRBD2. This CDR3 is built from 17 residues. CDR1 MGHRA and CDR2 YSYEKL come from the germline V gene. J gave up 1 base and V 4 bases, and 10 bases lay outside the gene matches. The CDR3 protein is CASSRPEGGGSYNEQFF. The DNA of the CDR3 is TGCGCCAGCAGCCGTCCCGAGGGCGGGGGTTCCTACAATGAGCAGTTCTTC.